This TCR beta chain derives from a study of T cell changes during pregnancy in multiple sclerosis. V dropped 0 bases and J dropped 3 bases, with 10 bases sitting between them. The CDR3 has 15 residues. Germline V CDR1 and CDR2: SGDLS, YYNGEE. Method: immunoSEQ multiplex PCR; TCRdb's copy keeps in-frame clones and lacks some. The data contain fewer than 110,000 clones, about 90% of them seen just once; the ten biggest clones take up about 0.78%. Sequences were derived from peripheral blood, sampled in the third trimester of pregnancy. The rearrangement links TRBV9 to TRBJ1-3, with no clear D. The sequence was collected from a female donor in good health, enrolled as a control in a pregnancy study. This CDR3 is CASSVDAPLGNTIYF. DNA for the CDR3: TGTGCCAGCAGCGTAGACGCGCCCCTTGGAAACACCATATATTTT.